This T cell receptor (beta chain) appears in the sequencing data of a study of radiotherapy plus CTLA-4 blockade in lung cancer. Whole-study context: Objective responses occurred in 18% of patients; over 30% had disease control.

The CDR3 has 19 amino acids. Germline values: CDR1 LGHNT, CDR2 FRNRAP. The V gene lost 0 bases and the J gene lost 1 base, with 19 bases spanning the gap. On this clone itself: The antigen is not known.

Clones were read by immunoSEQ multiplex PCR, and TCRdb kept only the in-frame ones, dropping some. This sample has about 45,000 clones, with about 72% found just once. Study-wide findings and caveats: Interferon-beta and early blood T cell clone dynamics reportedly predicted response best. TCR clones from tumors expanded in blood after radiotherapy plus ipilimumab.

Receiving focal radiation plus CTLA-4 blockade with ipilimumab were patients who had chemo-refractory metastatic non-small-cell lung cancer. This clonotype was sampled from a human donor with non-small cell lung cancer who had stable disease on radiotherapy plus ipilimumab. The genes are TRBV12-5 and TRBJ1-5; D gene unclear. This sample comprised peripheral blood, obtained from a patient treated with radiotherapy plus ipilimumab. The CDR3: CASGLVMKANGRSNQPQHF. DNA of the CDR3: TGTGCTAGTGGTTTGGTAATGAAGGCCAACGGCCGCAGCAATCAGCCCCAGCATTTT.